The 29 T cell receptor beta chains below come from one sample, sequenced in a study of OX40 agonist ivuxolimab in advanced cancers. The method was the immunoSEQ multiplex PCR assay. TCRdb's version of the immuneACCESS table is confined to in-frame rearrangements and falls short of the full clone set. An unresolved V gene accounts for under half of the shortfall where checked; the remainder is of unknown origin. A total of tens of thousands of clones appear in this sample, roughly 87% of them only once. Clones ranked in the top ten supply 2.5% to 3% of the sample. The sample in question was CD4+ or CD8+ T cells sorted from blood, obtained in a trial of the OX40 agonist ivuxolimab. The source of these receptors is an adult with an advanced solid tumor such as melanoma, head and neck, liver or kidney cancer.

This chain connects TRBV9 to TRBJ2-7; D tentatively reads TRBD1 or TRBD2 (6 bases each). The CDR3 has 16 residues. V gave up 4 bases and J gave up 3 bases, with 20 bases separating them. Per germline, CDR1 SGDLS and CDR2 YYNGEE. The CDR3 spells CASSPGEVLGGYEQYF. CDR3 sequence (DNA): TGTGCCAGCAGCCCAGGGGAGGTTTTGGGCGGCTACGAGCAGTACTTC.

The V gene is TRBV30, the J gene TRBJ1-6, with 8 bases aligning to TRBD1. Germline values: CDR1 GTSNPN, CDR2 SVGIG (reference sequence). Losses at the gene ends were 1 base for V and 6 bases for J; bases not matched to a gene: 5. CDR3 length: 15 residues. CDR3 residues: CAWSGQGARNSPLHF. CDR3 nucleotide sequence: TGTGCCTGGAGTGGGCAGGGGGCGCGTAATTCACCCCTCCACTTT.

CDR3 region: CAISESVGAGYTF. The DNA for the CDR3 is TGTGCCATCAGTGAGTCGGTGGGTGCTGGCTACACCTTC. The V gene is TRBV10-3, the J gene TRBJ1-2; D remains unclear. This CDR3 region has 13 residues. Trimming took 0 bases from V and 7 from J, leaving 9 bases between them. Per the germline V gene, CDR1 is ENHRY and CDR2 is SYGVKD.

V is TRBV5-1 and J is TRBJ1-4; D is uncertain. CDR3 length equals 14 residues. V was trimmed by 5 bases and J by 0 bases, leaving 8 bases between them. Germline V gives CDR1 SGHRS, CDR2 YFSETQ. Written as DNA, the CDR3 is TGCGCCAGCAGGTTTGACCCAACTAATGAAAAACTGTTTTTT. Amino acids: CASRFDPTNEKLFF.

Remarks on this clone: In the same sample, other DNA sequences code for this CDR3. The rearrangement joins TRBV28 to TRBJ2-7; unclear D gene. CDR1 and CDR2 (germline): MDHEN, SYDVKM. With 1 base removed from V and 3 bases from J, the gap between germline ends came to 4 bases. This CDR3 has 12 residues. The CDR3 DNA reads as TGTGCCAGCAGTTTATTCCGCTACGAGCAGTACTTC. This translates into CASSLFRYEQYF.

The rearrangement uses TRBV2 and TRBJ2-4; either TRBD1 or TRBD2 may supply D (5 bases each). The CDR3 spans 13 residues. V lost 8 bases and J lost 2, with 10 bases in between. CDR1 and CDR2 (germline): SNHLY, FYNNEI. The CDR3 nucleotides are TGTGCCAGCCTATTGGGACCCAAAAACATTCAGTACTTC. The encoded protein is CASLLGPKNIQYF.

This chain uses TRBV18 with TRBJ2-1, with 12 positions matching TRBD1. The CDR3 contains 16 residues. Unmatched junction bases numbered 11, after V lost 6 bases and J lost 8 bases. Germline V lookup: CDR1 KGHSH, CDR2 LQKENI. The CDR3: CASSPYGGQGAYEQFF. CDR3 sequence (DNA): TGTGCCAGCTCCCCTTACGGGGGACAGGGGGCCTATGAGCAGTTCTTC.

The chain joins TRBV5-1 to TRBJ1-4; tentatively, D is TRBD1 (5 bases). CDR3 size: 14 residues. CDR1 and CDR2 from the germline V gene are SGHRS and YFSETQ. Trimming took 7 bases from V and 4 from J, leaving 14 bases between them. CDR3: CASSAGTINEKLFF. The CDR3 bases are TGCGCCAGCTCAGCCGGGACGATTAATGAAAAACTGTTTTTT.

This CDR3 is CASSQPSGGRNEQYF. The CDR3 region has the DNA TGTGCCAGCAGCCAACCTAGCGGGGGGAGGAACGAGCAGTACTTC. This sequence joins TRBV4-2 and TRBJ2-7; 11 positions agree with TRBD2. The CDR3 spans 15 residues. CDR1 is LGHNA and CDR2 is YNFKEQ in the germline V gene. The V and J ends lost 2 bases and 5 bases, in that order; junction bases with no gene match: 5.

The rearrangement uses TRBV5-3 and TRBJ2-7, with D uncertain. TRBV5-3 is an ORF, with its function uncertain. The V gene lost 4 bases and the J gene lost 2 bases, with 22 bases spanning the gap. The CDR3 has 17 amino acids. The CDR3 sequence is CARSHGQAPCHPYEQYF. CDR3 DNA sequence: TGTGCCAGAAGCCACGGGCAGGCTCCATGCCACCCCTACGAGCAGTACTTC.

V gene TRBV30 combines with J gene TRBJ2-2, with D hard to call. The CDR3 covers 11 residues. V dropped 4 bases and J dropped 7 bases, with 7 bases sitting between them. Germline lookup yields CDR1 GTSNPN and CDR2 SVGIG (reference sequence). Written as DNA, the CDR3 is TGTGCCTGGACTTACGGCGGGGAGCTGTTTTTT. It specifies CAWTYGGELFF.

CDR3 in amino acids: CASRTGAALGNNEQFF. Here the CDR3 DNA reads TGTGCCAGCAGGACAGGGGCCGCCTTAGGAAACAATGAGCAGTTCTTC. V usage is TRBV28 and J usage is TRBJ2-1, with TRBD1 matching over 8 bases. CDR3 length equals 16 residues. The V gene's germline CDR1 is MDHEN and CDR2 SYDVKM. Trimming removed 6 bases from V and 5 bases from J; junction bases left unmatched: 12.

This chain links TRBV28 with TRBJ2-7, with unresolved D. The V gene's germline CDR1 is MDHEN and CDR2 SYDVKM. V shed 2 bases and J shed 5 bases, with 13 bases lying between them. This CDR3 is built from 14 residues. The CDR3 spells CASSLPKGNHEQYF. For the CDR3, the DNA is TGTGCCAGCAGTTTACCGAAAGGGAACCACGAGCAGTACTTC.

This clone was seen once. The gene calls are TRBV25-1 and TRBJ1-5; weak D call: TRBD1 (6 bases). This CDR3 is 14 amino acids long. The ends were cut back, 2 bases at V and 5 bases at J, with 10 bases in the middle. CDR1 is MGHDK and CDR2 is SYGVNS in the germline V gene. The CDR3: CASSEAGADQPQHF. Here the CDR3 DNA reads TGTGCCAGCAGTGAAGCGGGGGCGGATCAGCCCCAGCATTTT. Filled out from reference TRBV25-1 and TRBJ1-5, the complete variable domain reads EADIYQTPRYLVIGTGKKITLECSQTMGHDKMYWYQQDPGMELHLIHYSYGVNSTEKGDLSSESTVSRIRTEHFPLTLESARPSHTSQYLCASSEAGADQPQHFGDGTRLSIL.

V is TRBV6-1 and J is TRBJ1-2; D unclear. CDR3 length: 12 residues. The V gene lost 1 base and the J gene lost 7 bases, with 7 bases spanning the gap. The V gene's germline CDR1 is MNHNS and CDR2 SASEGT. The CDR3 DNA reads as TGTGCCAGCAGTGAAGGTTACGCTGGCTACACCTTC. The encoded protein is CASSEGYAGYTF.

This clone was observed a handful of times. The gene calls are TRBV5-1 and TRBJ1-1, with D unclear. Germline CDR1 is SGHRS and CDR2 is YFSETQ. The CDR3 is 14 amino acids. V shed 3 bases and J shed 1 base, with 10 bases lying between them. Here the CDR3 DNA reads TGCGCCAGCAGCTGGGTAGGCGAGAACACTGAAGCTTTCTTT. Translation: CASSWVGENTEAFF.

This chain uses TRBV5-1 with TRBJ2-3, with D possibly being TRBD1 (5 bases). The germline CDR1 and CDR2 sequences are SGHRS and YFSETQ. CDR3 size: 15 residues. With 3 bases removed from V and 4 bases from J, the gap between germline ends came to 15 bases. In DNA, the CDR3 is TGCGCCAGCAGCTCGACTTCAAGGGGTGCAGATACGCAGTATTTT. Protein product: CASSSTSRGADTQYF.

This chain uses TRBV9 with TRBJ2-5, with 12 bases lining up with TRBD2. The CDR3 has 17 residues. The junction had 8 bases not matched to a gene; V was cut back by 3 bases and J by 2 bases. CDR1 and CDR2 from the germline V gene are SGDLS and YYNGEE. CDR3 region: CASSAGLAGRNQETQYF. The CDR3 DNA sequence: TGTGCCAGCAGCGCTGGACTAGCGGGGCGTAATCAAGAGACCCAGTACTTC.

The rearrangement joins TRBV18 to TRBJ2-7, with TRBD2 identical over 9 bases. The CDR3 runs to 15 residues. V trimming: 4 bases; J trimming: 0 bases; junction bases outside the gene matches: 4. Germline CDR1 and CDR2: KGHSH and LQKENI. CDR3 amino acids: CASSRRTSDSYEQYF. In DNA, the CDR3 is TGTGCCAGCTCACGGCGGACTAGCGACTCCTACGAGCAGTACTTC.

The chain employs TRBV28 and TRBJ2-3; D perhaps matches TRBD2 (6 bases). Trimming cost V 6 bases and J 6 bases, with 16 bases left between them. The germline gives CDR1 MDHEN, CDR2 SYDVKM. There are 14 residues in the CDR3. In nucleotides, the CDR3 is TGTGCCAGCAGATCGGGAGCAGGATCGGATACGCAGTATTTT. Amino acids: CASRSGAGSDTQYF.

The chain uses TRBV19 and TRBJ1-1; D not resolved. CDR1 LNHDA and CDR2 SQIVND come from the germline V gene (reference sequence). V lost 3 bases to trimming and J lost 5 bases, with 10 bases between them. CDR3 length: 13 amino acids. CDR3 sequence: CASSIGRRTEAFF. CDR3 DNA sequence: TGTGCCAGTAGTATCGGAAGAAGGACTGAAGCTTTCTTT.

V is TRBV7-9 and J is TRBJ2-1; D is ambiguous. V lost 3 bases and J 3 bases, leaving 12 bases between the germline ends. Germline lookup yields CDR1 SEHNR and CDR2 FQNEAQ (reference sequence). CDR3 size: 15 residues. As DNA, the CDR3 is TGTGCCAGCAGCTTCGTCGGTAGACTCTACAATGAGCAGTTCTTC. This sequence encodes CASSFVGRLYNEQFF.

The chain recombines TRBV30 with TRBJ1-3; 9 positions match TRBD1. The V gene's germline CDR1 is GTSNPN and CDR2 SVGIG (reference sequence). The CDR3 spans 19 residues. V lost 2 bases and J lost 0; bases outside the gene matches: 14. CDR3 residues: CAWSTGTGSLQSSGNTIYF. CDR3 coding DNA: TGTGCCTGGAGTACCGGGACAGGGAGTCTTCAGAGCTCTGGAAACACCATATATTTT.

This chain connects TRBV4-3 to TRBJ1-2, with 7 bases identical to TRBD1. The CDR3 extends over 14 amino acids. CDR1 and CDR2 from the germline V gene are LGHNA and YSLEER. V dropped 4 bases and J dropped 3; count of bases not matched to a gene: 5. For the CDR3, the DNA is TGCGCCAGCAGCCGAGACAGGGCGGACTATGGCTACACCTTC. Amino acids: CASSRDRADYGYTF.

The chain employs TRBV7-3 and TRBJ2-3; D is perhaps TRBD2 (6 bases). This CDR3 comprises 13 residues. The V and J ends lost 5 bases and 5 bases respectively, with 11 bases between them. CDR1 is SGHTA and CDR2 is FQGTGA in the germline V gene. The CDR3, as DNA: TGTGCCAGCAGCCGGGACTCCCTAGATACGCAGTATTTT. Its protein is CASSRDSLDTQYF.

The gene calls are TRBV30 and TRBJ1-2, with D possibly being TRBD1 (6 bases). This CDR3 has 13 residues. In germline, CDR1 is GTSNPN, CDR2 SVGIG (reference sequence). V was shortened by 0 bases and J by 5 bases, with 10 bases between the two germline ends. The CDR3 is CAWSVGGKYGYTF. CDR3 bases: TGTGCCTGGAGTGTCGGGGGCAAATATGGCTACACCTTC.

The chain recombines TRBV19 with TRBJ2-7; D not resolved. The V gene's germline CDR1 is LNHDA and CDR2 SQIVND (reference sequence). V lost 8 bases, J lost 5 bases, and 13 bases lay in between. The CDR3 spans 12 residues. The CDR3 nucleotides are TGTGCCAGTGGATCCCTAAGGAACGAGCAGTACTTC. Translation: CASGSLRNEQYF.

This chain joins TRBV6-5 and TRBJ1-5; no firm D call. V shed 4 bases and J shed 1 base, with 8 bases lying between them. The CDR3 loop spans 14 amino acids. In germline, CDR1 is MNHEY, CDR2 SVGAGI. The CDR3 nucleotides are TGTGCCAGCAGTTCAAAGGGCAGCAATCAGCCCCAGCATTTT. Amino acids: CASSSKGSNQPQHF.

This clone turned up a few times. The CDR3 spells CASSLGAGPNQPQHF. The CDR3 coding sequence is TGCGCCAGCAGCTTGGGGGCAGGACCCAATCAGCCCCAGCATTTT. V is TRBV5-1 and J is TRBJ1-5; D call uncertain. The V end was cut by 0 bases, the J end by 3 bases, with 10 bases between. CDR1 and CDR2 from the germline V gene are SGHRS and YFSETQ. This CDR3 spans 15 amino acids.